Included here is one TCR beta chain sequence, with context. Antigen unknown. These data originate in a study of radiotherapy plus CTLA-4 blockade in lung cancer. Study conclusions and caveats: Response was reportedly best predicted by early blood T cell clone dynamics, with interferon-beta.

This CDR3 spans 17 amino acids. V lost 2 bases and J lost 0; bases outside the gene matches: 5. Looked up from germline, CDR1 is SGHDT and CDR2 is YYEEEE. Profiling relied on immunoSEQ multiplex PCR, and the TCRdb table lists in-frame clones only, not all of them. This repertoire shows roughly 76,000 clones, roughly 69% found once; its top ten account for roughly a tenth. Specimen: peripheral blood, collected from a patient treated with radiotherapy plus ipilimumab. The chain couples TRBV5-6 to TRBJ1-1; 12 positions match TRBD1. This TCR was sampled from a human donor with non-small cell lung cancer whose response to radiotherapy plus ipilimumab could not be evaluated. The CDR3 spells CASSLRDRGRMNTEAFF. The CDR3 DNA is TGTGCCAGCAGCTTACGGGACAGGGGGCGCATGAACACTGAAGCTTTCTTT.